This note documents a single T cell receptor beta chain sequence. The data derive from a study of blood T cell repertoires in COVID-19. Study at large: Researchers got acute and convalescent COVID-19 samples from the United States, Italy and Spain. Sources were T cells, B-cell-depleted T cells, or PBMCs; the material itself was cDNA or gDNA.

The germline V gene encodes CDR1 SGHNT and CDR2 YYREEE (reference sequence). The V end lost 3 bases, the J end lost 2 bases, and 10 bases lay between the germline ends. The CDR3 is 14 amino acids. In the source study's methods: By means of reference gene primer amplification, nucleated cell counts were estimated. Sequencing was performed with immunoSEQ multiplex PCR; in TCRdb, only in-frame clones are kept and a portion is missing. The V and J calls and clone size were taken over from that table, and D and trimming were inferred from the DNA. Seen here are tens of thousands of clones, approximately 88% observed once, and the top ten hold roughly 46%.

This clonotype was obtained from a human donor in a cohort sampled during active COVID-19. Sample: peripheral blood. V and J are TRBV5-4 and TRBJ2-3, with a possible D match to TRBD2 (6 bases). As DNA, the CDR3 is TGTGCCAGCAGCTCGGGACTTAACACAGATACGCAGTATTTT. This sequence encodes CASSSGLNTDTQYF. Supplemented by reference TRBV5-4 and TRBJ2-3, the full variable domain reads ETGVTQSPTHLIKTRGQQVTLRCSSQSGHNTVSWYQQALGQGPQFIFQYYREEENGRGNFPPRFSGLQFPNYSSELNVNALELDDSALYLCASSSGLNTDTQYFGPGTRLTVL.